The 10 T cell receptor beta chains presented below share a single source sample, sequenced in a study of shared clonotypes between healthy human individuals. The data were produced by immunoSEQ multiplex PCR, yet TCRdb's version contains in-frame clones alone and is incomplete. The table records about 2,200,000 clones, just over 90% of them present only once. Naive CD8 cells comprised CD45RO-negative, CCR7-positively selected cells, excluding terminally differentiated effector memory CD45RA+ cells. The sample comprised naive CD8+ T cells from PBMCs. These receptors were obtained from a man between 18 and 35 years old in good health. Some clones in this sample may be carry-over from other donors' samples.

This chain uses TRBV14 with TRBJ2-1; D might be TRBD1 (6 bases). Germline CDR1 and CDR2: SGHDN and FVKESK. The CDR3 length is 16 residues. The V end lost 3 bases, the J end lost 4 bases, and 16 bases lay between the germline ends. CDR3: CASSHTGQRRYNEQFF. Here the CDR3 DNA reads TGTGCCAGCAGCCACACCGGACAGCGCCGATACAATGAGCAGTTCTTC.

V is TRBV19 and J is TRBJ2-1; weak D call: TRBD2 (5 bases). The CDR3 runs to 14 residues. V dropped 6 bases and J dropped 7 bases, with 16 bases sitting between them. Looked up from germline, CDR1 is LNHDA and CDR2 is SQIVND (reference sequence). Here the CDR3 DNA reads TGTGCCAGTAGGGCGCCCGGGGTAGGGAATGAGCAGTTCTTC. It specifies CASRAPGVGNEQFF.

This clone is a singleton in its sample. This chain connects TRBV4-1 to TRBJ2-7; TRBD2 matches 7 bases. The germline gives CDR1 MGHRA, CDR2 YSYEKL. CDR3 length equals 17 residues. Unmatched junction bases numbered 16, after V lost 3 bases and J lost 5 bases. The CDR3 bases are TGCGCCAGCAGCCAGCCCCTTAGAGCGGGATATCCTAACGAGCAGTACTTC. Its translation is CASSQPLRAGYPNEQYF.

This clone has a single count. The V and J genes are TRBV4-2 and TRBJ2-1; 9 bases map to TRBD1. V lost 8 bases to trimming and J lost 3 bases; unmatched junction nucleotides: 8. Per germline, CDR1 LGHNA and CDR2 YNFKEQ. The length of the CDR3 is 15 residues. The chain's CDR3 is CASGTTGGYYNEQFF. Written as DNA, the CDR3 is TGTGCCAGCGGGACTACAGGGGGCTACTACAATGAGCAGTTCTTC.

The chain recombines TRBV9 with TRBJ2-2; 7 bases are a match to TRBD2. The CDR3 consists of 16 residues. Looked up from germline, CDR1 is SGDLS and CDR2 is YYNGEE. V gave up 4 bases and J gave up 6 bases; unmatched junction bases: 12. In DNA form, the CDR3 reads TGTGCCAGCAGCACCCGGACTAGAGGATTAGCCGGGGAGCTGTTTTTT. Translated, it gives CASSTRTRGLAGELFF.

This CDR3 is CASSQEKTDYNYGYTF. CDR3 sequence (DNA): TGCGCCAGCAGCCAGGAAAAGACAGACTATAACTATGGCTACACCTTC. The gene calls are TRBV4-1 and TRBJ1-2, with D tentatively TRBD1 (5 bases). V lost 3 bases and J lost 1, with 15 bases in between. Germline assignment: CDR1 MGHRA and CDR2 YSYEKL. The CDR3 has 16 residues.

The J gene is TRBJ2-5, the V gene TRBV25-1, with D tentatively TRBD2 (6 bases). The end of the DNA is better explained by TRBJ2-7, so the J call may be wrong. Germline V gene data show CDR1 as MGHDK and CDR2 as SYGVNS. The CDR3 totals 11 residues. The CDR3 DNA sequence: TGTGCCACCCGGGAGTCCTACGAGCAGTACTTC. The encoded protein is CATRESYEQYF.

The rearrangement uses TRBV9 and TRBJ2-1; TRBD1 matches 8 bases. CDR3 length equals 15 residues. V was clipped by 4 bases and J by 6 bases; unmatched bases: 9. Germline V gives CDR1 SGDLS, CDR2 YYNGEE. This CDR3 is CASSSRQGILNEQFF. Here the CDR3 DNA reads TGTGCCAGCAGCTCGAGACAGGGGATCCTCAATGAGCAGTTCTTC.

This clone came up a few times. V usage is TRBV9 and J usage is TRBJ1-4; tentatively, D is TRBD1 (5 bases). The CDR3 is 16 amino acids. V was pared by 0 bases and J by 0 bases, with 9 bases between. Per germline, CDR1 SGDLS and CDR2 YYNGEE. CDR3 amino acids: CASSVEGRATNEKLFF. CDR3 DNA sequence: TGTGCCAGCAGCGTAGAGGGGCGGGCAACTAATGAAAAACTGTTTTTT.

This clone showed up just a few times. CDR3 protein: CASSPGTAVQPQHF. The CDR3 DNA reads TGTGCCAGCAGTCCAGGGACAGCTGTTCAGCCCCAGCATTTT. The J gene is TRBJ1-5, the V gene TRBV27; 7 bases map to TRBD1. CDR1 and CDR2 (germline): MNHEY, SMNVEV (reference sequence). The CDR3 runs to 14 residues. The V and J ends lost 5 bases and 6 bases, in that order; junction bases with no gene match: 7.